The 5 T cell receptor beta chains given below trace back to one sample, sequenced in a study of beta chain features in type 1 diabetes. Every isolated RNA sample was fully reverse transcribed, so sequencing captured expressed TCRB transcripts. Sequencing used immunoSEQ multiplex PCR; TCRdb keeps in-frame clones, though not all of them. The table has more than 350,000 clones, about an eighth seen once. Sequencing input: naive CD4+ T cells from blood. These receptors all stem from a woman aged 18-29 years in good health.

This clone came up a few times. This rearrangement joins TRBV5-4 to TRBJ2-2, with D unclear. CDR3 size: 12 residues. Germline assignment: CDR1 SGHNT and CDR2 YYREEE (reference sequence). Trimming took 3 bases from V and 5 from J, leaving 5 bases between them. DNA for the CDR3: TGTGCCAGCAGCTCCTTTACCGGGGAGCTGTTTTTT. It specifies CASSSFTGELFF.

V and J are TRBV19 and TRBJ2-1; 10 bases match TRBD2. V shed 10 bases, J shed 4 bases, and the junction held 10 bases outside the gene matches. The CDR3 sequence is 15 residues long. Germline V lookup: CDR1 LNHDA, CDR2 SQIVND (reference sequence). CDR3 residues: CATSLAGAAYNEQFF. The CDR3 nucleotides are TGTGCCACCTCGCTAGCGGGAGCGGCTTACAATGAGCAGTTCTTC.

This clone was counted only a few times. The J gene is TRBJ2-7, the V gene TRBV4-2; 7 bases fit TRBD2. CDR3 length: 15 amino acids. The trim removed 0 bases at V and 5 bases at J, leaving 7 bases unmatched. The V gene's germline CDR1 is LGHNA and CDR2 YNFKEQ. The CDR3 DNA sequence: TGTGCCAGCAGCCAAGAAACTGTCGGGAGGAACGAGCAGTACTTC. Its protein is CASSQETVGRNEQYF.

This chain joins TRBV27 and TRBJ2-7; a possible D gene is TRBD1 (7 bases). This CDR3 has 16 amino acids. The V gene lost 3 bases and the J gene lost 3 bases, with 18 bases spanning the gap. Germline assignment: CDR1 MNHEY and CDR2 SMNVEV (reference sequence). CDR3 in DNA: TGTGCCAGCAGTTTCACAGGGGCGGGGAGGAGCTACGAGCAGTACGTC. It yields the protein CASSFTGAGRSYEQYV.

This clone has just a few counts. The chain is built from TRBV5-1 and TRBJ2-1, with D maybe TRBD2 (6 bases). CDR3 length: 13 residues. CDR1 and CDR2 from the germline V gene are SGHRS and YFSETQ. V lost 6 bases to trimming and J lost 9 bases, with 16 bases between them. CDR3 nucleotide sequence: TGCGCCAGCACTTCCCTACTCGGGGGTGAGCAGTTCTTC. Its protein product is CASTSLLGGEQFF.